The clone carrying this T cell receptor beta chain was recorded once. As yet, its antigen is unknown. This specimen comes from a study of T cell responses to AZD1222 COVID-19 vaccine. Study-wide findings and caveats: The peak T cell response came first, and repertoires were sampled only after it. Spike was spanned by vaccine-associated CD4 TCRs, with dominance at 160-218 and 743-854. Unmutated regions of variants are reportedly targeted by nearly half of spike-specific TCRs.

The method was immunoSEQ multiplex PCR; TCRdb's version includes in-frame clones alone and lacks a portion of them. The table records some 130,000 clones, around 90% of them present only once. Germline CDR1 KGHSH, CDR2 LQKENI. The V gene lost 2 bases and the J gene lost 5 bases, with 12 bases spanning the gap. The CDR3 runs to 14 residues. The sequence derives from an adult in good health. The starting material was peripheral blood, obtained on day 0 of AZD1222 vaccination. The V gene is TRBV18, the J gene TRBJ2-5; D is perhaps TRBD2 (6 bases). CDR3 protein: CASSPTGGTETQYF. The CDR3 nucleotides read TGTGCCAGCTCACCAACGGGCGGGACGGAGACCCAGTACTTC.